Shown below are 32 T cell receptor beta chains from a single sample sequenced in a study of CD8+ T cells in alopecia areata. Extracted RNA was reverse transcribed, and the resulting cDNA served as sequencing template. Assay used: immunoSEQ multiplex PCR; TCRdb lists only in-frame clones, some missing. The table includes roughly 130,000 clones, 50% to 60% detected once. The specimen comprised CD4+ T cells sorted from blood, sampled at week 0. The receptors here all came from a human donor with alopecia areata.

The J gene is TRBJ2-5, the V gene TRBV20-1, with D tentatively TRBD2 (5 bases). V was clipped by 6 bases and J by 5 bases, with 10 bases between them. Germline values: CDR1 DFQATT, CDR2 SNEGSKA (reference sequence). This CDR3 is 11 amino acids long. In DNA, the CDR3 is TGCAGTGCCAGACTAAAGGAGACCCAGTACTTC. Translation: CSARLKETQYF.

The chain is built from TRBV18 and TRBJ2-5, with D unclear. Trimming pared 3 bases from V and 2 bases from J, leaving 7 bases between. The CDR3 has 13 amino acids. CDR1 is KGHSH and CDR2 is LQKENI in the germline V gene. In DNA form, the CDR3 reads TGTGCCAGCTCACCTGAGGTACAAGAGACCCAGTACTTC. It is translated as CASSPEVQETQYF.

The chain links TRBV6-1 to TRBJ1-5; D is uncertain. Germline CDR1 MNHNS, CDR2 SASEGT. V lost 3 bases, J lost 6 bases, and 9 bases lay in between. This CDR3 has 13 residues. The CDR3: CASSDLVSQPQHF. DNA of the CDR3: TGTGCCAGCAGTGACCTAGTAAGTCAGCCCCAGCATTTT.

The rearrangement uses TRBV7-2 and TRBJ1-3; D unclear. Trimming cost V 3 bases and J 0 bases, with 6 bases left between them. Germline lookup yields CDR1 SGHTA and CDR2 FQGNSA. The CDR3 totals 14 residues. The CDR3, as DNA: TGTGCCAGCAGCTTGGACCCCTCTGGAAACACCATATATTTT. This encodes CASSLDPSGNTIYF.

This clone was seen only a few times. CDR3 sequence reads: CASSQDSVLAYNEQFF. The CDR3 region has the DNA TGCGCCAGCAGCCAAGATTCAGTCTTAGCATACAATGAGCAGTTCTTC. V is TRBV4-3 and J is TRBJ2-1; D remains unclear. V was pared by 0 bases and J by 4 bases, with 13 bases between. The CDR3 sequence is 16 residues long. Germline loops: CDR1 LGHNA, CDR2 YSLEER.

This chain's CDR3 is CASSPTSGNYEQYF. The CDR3 nucleotides read TGTGCCAGCAGCCCGACTAGCGGGAATTACGAGCAGTACTTC. V and J are TRBV11-1 and TRBJ2-7; 11 nucleotides match TRBD2. Germline-derived CDR1 and CDR2 are SGHAT and FQDESV (reference sequence). With 5 bases clipped from V and 4 bases from J, the junction kept 4 bases outside the gene matches. This CDR3 is 14 amino acids long.

This chain connects TRBV28 to TRBJ2-3; no clear D. V shed 6 bases and J shed 0 bases, with 10 bases lying between them. This CDR3 contains 14 residues. The germline gives CDR1 MDHEN, CDR2 SYDVKM. CDR3 nucleotides: TGTGCCAGCAGGTACACACCTAGCACAGATACGCAGTATTTT. The encoded protein is CASRYTPSTDTQYF.

This chain connects TRBV5-1 to TRBJ2-1, with 12 bases lining up with TRBD1. The CDR3 has 14 amino acids. V dropped 7 bases and J dropped 7; count of bases not matched to a gene: 6. Germline CDR1 SGHRS, CDR2 YFSETQ. The chain's CDR3 is CASLRGQGANEQFF. DNA of the CDR3: TGCGCCAGCCTCCGGGGACAGGGGGCGAATGAGCAGTTCTTC.

This clone came up a few times. The chain couples TRBV7-2 to TRBJ2-7; tentatively, D is TRBD1 (5 bases). V lost 2 bases, J lost 3 bases, and 11 bases lay in between. Germline-derived CDR1 and CDR2 are SGHTA and FQGNSA. The CDR3 is 14 residues long. The CDR3 loop is CASSLYPDSYEQYF. Here the CDR3 DNA reads TGTGCCAGCAGCTTATACCCCGACAGCTACGAGCAGTACTTC.

The table lists this clone with a count of one. This chain links TRBV7-2 with TRBJ2-1; unclear D gene. V shed 6 bases and J shed 9 bases, with 12 bases lying between them. CDR3 size: 12 residues. Germline CDR1 and CDR2: SGHTA and FQGNSA. CDR3 sequence: CASSTDLLEQFF. The CDR3 nucleotides read TGTGCCAGCAGTACGGATCTCCTTGAGCAGTTCTTC.

This chain joins TRBV6-6 and TRBJ2-7, with D hard to call. V lost 4 bases and J lost 4, with 5 bases in between. The CDR3 runs 11 residues. Germline-derived CDR1 and CDR2 are MNHNY and SVGAGI (reference sequence). The CDR3 loop is CASSSAYEQYF. DNA for the CDR3: TGTGCCAGCAGTTCCGCGTACGAGCAGTACTTC.

The V and J genes are TRBV30 and TRBJ2-5, with a possible D match to TRBD1 (5 bases). The germline V gene has CDR1 GTSNPN and CDR2 SVGIG (reference sequence). Trimming cost V 2 bases and J 2 bases, with 9 bases left between them. The CDR3 covers 13 residues. In nucleotides, the CDR3 is TGTGCCTGGAGTATAGGGGAACAAGAGACCCAGTACTTC. Amino acids: CAWSIGEQETQYF.

The chain is built from TRBV5-1 and TRBJ1-5; no reliable D call. V was cut by 0 bases and J by 5 bases, with 9 bases left in between. The CDR3 totals 14 residues. Looked up from germline, CDR1 is SGHRS and CDR2 is YFSETQ. The CDR3 region is CASSLGSEDQPQHF. The CDR3 DNA reads TGCGCCAGCAGCTTGGGGTCAGAGGATCAGCCCCAGCATTTT.

The chain uses TRBV9 and TRBJ1-4, with D perhaps matching TRBD1 (5 bases). Germline V gene lookup returns CDR1 SGDLS and CDR2 YYNGEE. CDR3 length equals 14 residues. Deletions cut 2 bases from V and 7 bases from J, with 12 bases between. Written as DNA, the CDR3 is TGTGCCAGCAGCGTGGAGGGGAAGGGTGAAAAACTGTTTTTT. Translated, it gives CASSVEGKGEKLFF.

This clone was detected only once. The V call is TRBV10-2, the J call TRBJ2-2; 11 positions agree with TRBD2. Germline assignment: CDR1 WSHSY and CDR2 SAAADI. The CDR3 consists of 17 residues. With 4 bases clipped from V and 4 bases from J, the junction kept 8 bases outside the gene matches. The chain's CDR3 is CASSAVAGGPGTGELFF. The CDR3 DNA reads as TGCGCCAGCAGTGCGGTAGCGGGGGGGCCGGGCACCGGGGAGCTGTTTTTT.

The CDR3 DNA reads as TGTGCCTGCCTCTTCTTGGGGGGCCGAGAGACCCAGTACTTC. It translates to CACLFLGGRETQYF. The genes are TRBV30 and TRBJ2-5, with D perhaps TRBD1 or TRBD2 (6 bases each). The CDR3 is 14 amino acids. Germline values: CDR1 GTSNPN, CDR2 SVGIG (reference sequence). V lost 6 bases, J lost 4 bases, and 18 bases lay in between.

The V gene is TRBV19, the J gene TRBJ1-2; D uncertain. This CDR3 contains 13 residues. Trimming shortened V by 1 base and J by 3 bases, and 6 bases separated the two germline ends. Germline V gene lookup returns CDR1 LNHDA and CDR2 SQIVND (reference sequence). CDR3 DNA: TGTGCCAGTAGTATAGCGACTGACTATGGCTACACCTTC. This sequence encodes CASSIATDYGYTF.

V is TRBV14 and J is TRBJ2-7; 8 bases are shared with TRBD1. Losses at the gene ends were 1 base for V and 2 bases for J; bases not matched to a gene: 4. Germline V gene sequence: CDR1 SGHDN, CDR2 FVKESK. The CDR3 is 15 amino acids. CDR3 region: CASSQGQGLTYEQYF. CDR3 coding DNA: TGTGCCAGCAGCCAAGGACAGGGGCTGACCTACGAGCAGTACTTC.

The J gene is TRBJ1-4, the V gene TRBV5-6; TRBD1 aligns across 8 bases. V lost 0 bases and J lost 5; bases outside the gene matches: 6. This CDR3 is built from 16 residues. In germline, CDR1 is SGHDT, CDR2 YYEEEE. DNA for the CDR3: TGTGCCAGCAGCTTGGGACGGACAGGGAAAAATGAAAAACTGTTTTTT. Its protein product is CASSLGRTGKNEKLFF.

The chain links TRBV13 to TRBJ2-1; D remains unclear. Germline CDR1 PRHDT, CDR2 FYEKMQ (reference sequence). The V and J ends lost 5 bases and 11 bases respectively, with 10 bases between them. The CDR3 runs to 11 residues. This chain's CDR3 is CASSIGSQQFF. The DNA of the CDR3 is TGTGCCAGCAGCATCGGGTCCCAGCAGTTCTTC.

V is TRBV5-1 and J is TRBJ1-2; no clear D gene. This CDR3 contains 15 residues. V lost 0 bases, J lost 3 bases, and 12 bases lay in between. Germline-derived CDR1 and CDR2 are SGHRS and YFSETQ. The CDR3 protein is CASSLAPGLDYGYTF. The CDR3 DNA reads as TGCGCCAGCAGCTTGGCCCCAGGTCTCGACTATGGCTACACCTTC.

The J gene is TRBJ1-2, the V gene TRBV2; perhaps TRBD1 as D (5 bases). The ends were cut back, 7 bases at V and 4 bases at J, with 25 bases in the middle. Germline values: CDR1 SNHLY, CDR2 FYNNEI. This CDR3 is built from 17 residues. Here the CDR3 reads CASNYGTQVQRAYGYTF. The CDR3 region has the DNA TGTGCCAGCAATTATGGGACTCAGGTCCAACGGGCCTATGGCTACACCTTC.

The V and J genes are TRBV5-4 and TRBJ2-3; tentative D call: TRBD2 (7 bases). Trimming stripped 0 bases from V and 4 bases from J, with 12 bases between. Germline loops: CDR1 SGHNT, CDR2 YYREEE (reference sequence). The CDR3 contains 15 residues. The DNA for the CDR3 is TGTGCCAGCAGCTTGGGACTAGCAGGGGCAGATACGCAGTATTTT. Translation: CASSLGLAGADTQYF.

The sample holds a few counts of this clone. The chain recombines TRBV4-3 with TRBJ2-7; 13 bases are a match to TRBD2. V lost 4 bases, J lost 5 bases, and 2 bases stayed unmatched. This CDR3 is 14 amino acids long. Germline CDR1 and CDR2: LGHNA and YSLEER. CDR3 in DNA: TGCGCCAGCAGCCTCGGACTAGCGGGAGACGAGCAGTACTTC. It encodes CASSLGLAGDEQYF.

The J gene is TRBJ2-1, the V gene TRBV27; 8 nucleotides agree with TRBD1. Per the germline V gene, CDR1 is MNHEY and CDR2 is SMNVEV (reference sequence). The CDR3 sequence is 16 residues long. With V trimmed by 5 bases and J by 1 base, 7 bases remained unmatched. The chain's CDR3 is CASSTRTGHSYNEQFF. CDR3 bases: TGTGCCAGCAGTACGCGGACAGGGCATTCCTACAATGAGCAGTTCTTC.

The J gene is TRBJ2-3, the V gene TRBV7-9, with TRBD1 matching 7 bases. The V gene end was trimmed by 1 base and the J gene end by 15 bases; junction bases not matched to a gene: 16. Germline CDR1 SEHNR, CDR2 FQNEAQ (reference sequence). This CDR3 spans 15 amino acids. CDR3 protein: CASSLVPVFRDSYYF. As DNA, the CDR3 is TGTGCCAGCAGCTTAGTCCCCGTTTTCCGGGACAGCTACTATTTT.

J is TRBJ1-2 and V is TRBV28; D gene ambiguous. Deletions cut 3 bases from V and 4 bases from J, with 6 bases between. The CDR3 runs to 12 residues. The germline gives CDR1 MDHEN, CDR2 SYDVKM. This CDR3 reads CASSFASYGYTF. DNA of the CDR3: TGTGCCAGCAGTTTTGCCAGCTATGGCTACACCTTC.

J is TRBJ1-2 and V is TRBV28; 11 nucleotides match TRBD1. Germline V gene data show CDR1 as MDHEN and CDR2 as SYDVKM. The CDR3 totals 15 residues. J was trimmed by 8 bases and V by 8 bases; bases with no gene match: 13. The CDR3 DNA sequence: TGTGCCAGCGGGCTAACGGACAGGGGGCAGGGCGGCTACACCTTC. Translating gives CASGLTDRGQGGYTF.

The genes are TRBV28 and TRBJ2-2, with 10 bases lining up with TRBD1. Germline CDR1 reads MDHEN; CDR2 reads SYDVKM. J lost 5 bases, V lost 5 bases, and 8 bases had no gene match. This CDR3 spans 16 amino acids. The CDR3 is CASSLWTGGRTGELFF. The CDR3, as DNA: TGTGCCAGCAGTCTGTGGACAGGGGGGAGGACCGGGGAGCTGTTTTTT. Drawing the rest from reference TRBV28 and TRBJ2-2, the complete variable domain is DVKVTQSSRYLVKRTGEKVFLECVQDMDHENMFWYRQDPGLGLRLIYFSYDVKMKEKGDIPEGYSVSREKKERFSLILESASTNQTSMYLCASSLWTGGRTGELFFGEGSRLTVL.

The V gene is TRBV28, the J gene TRBJ2-7; D gene unclear. Germline assignment: CDR1 MDHEN and CDR2 SYDVKM. The CDR3 runs 12 residues. Trimming took off 7 bases at V and 5 bases at J, with 12 bases between the two ends. DNA of the CDR3: TGTGCCAGCACCGTAGGACCTGACGAGCAGTACTTC. This gives the protein CASTVGPDEQYF.

This clone was counted only a few times. V and J are TRBV6-5 and TRBJ2-3; D not certain. V shed 4 bases and J shed 4 bases, with 15 bases lying between them. Germline V CDR1 and CDR2: MNHEY, SVGAGI. This CDR3 is 15 amino acids long. Here the CDR3 reads CASSLQLGIADTQYF. The CDR3 DNA sequence: TGTGCCAGCAGTTTACAGCTAGGCATCGCAGATACGCAGTATTTT.

This clone appeared a few times. The genes are TRBV6-6 and TRBJ1-1; D is undetermined. The CDR3 length is 11 residues. Germline V lookup: CDR1 MNHNY, CDR2 SVGAGI (reference sequence). V lost 10 bases to trimming and J lost 4 bases, with 10 bases between them. Written as DNA, the CDR3 is TGTGCCACCACCCGGAGCACTGAAGCTTTCTTT. This gives the protein CATTRSTEAFF.